The 30 T cell receptor beta chains given below trace back to one sample, sequenced in a study of T cells in Graves' hyperthyroidism and ophthalmopathy. TCR beta CDR3 regions were amplified from RNA. The study used the HTBI primer set for a first-round RT-PCR of the TCR CDR3. TCRdb re-called the multiplex PCR reads with MiXCR, one entry per CDR3 protein. The sample lists 550,000 to 800,000 distinct CDR3 sequences, about 17% occurring once. The specimen sequenced was blood. The receptors were sampled from a man between 18 and 35 years old with Graves' hyperthyroidism.

This clonotype was seen only a few times. The chain is built from TRBV6-1 and TRBJ2-4; TRBD2 matches 7 bases. CDR3 length: 16 amino acids. J was trimmed by 0 bases and V by 4 bases; bases with no gene match: 6. The germline V gene has CDR1 MNHNS and CDR2 SASEGT. CDR3: CASSVSSGLAKNIQYF. The CDR3 nucleotides read TGTGCCAGCAGTGTATCTAGCGGTCTAGCCAAAAACATTCAGTACTTC.

This chain links TRBV11-2 with TRBJ2-7, with D possibly called TRBD1 or TRBD2 (5 bases each). The ends were cut back, 1 base at V and 2 bases at J, with 9 bases in the middle. This CDR3 comprises 14 residues. The germline V gene has CDR1 SGHAT and CDR2 FQNNGV. The CDR3 nucleotides read TGTGCCAGCAGCTTAGCGGGGCCCACCTACGAGCAGTACTTC. The encoded protein is CASSLAGPTYEQYF.

This clonotype was counted a few times. For the CDR3, the DNA is TGTGCCAGCAGTACCGGGACGGATATATATGGCTACACCTTC. As protein: CASSTGTDIYGYTF. The gene calls are TRBV28 and TRBJ1-2, with D possibly being TRBD1 (5 bases). The CDR3 runs 14 residues. V shed 5 bases and J shed 5 bases, with 15 bases lying between them. Per germline, CDR1 MDHEN and CDR2 SYDVKM.

The chain carries TRBV7-8 and TRBJ1-1; TRBD1 is a possible D gene (5 bases). From germline, CDR1 is SGHVS and CDR2 FQNEAQ. The germline V and J ends were trimmed by 6 bases and 3 bases, with 14 bases remaining between them. The CDR3 runs 14 residues. The chain's CDR3 is CASSGYGGDTEAFF. In DNA form, the CDR3 reads TGTGCCAGCAGTGGCTATGGGGGGGACACTGAAGCTTTCTTT.

The chain links TRBV20-1 to TRBJ2-7; TRBD2 matches 16 bases. After removal of 3 bases from V and 4 bases from J, the junction contained 9 bases not matched to a gene. This CDR3 has 17 residues. Germline assignment: CDR1 DFQATT and CDR2 SNEGSKA (reference sequence). CDR3 nucleotide sequence: TGCAGTGCTAGGGGTCTACCGGGACTAGCGGGAGGGTACGAGCAGTACTTC. Its translation is CSARGLPGLAGGYEQYF.

A few counts support this clonotype. V usage is TRBV7-8 and J usage is TRBJ2-7, with 9 bases fitting TRBD1. The J segment lost 5 bases and the V segment lost 0 bases, leaving 5 bases of the junction unmatched. Germline V gene lookup returns CDR1 SGHVS and CDR2 FQNEAQ. This CDR3 contains 15 residues. The CDR3 protein is CASSLAGTGSHEQYF. The CDR3 coding sequence is TGTGCCAGCAGCTTAGCGGGGACAGGGTCCCACGAGCAGTACTTC.

The chain couples TRBV7-9 to TRBJ1-1; no clear D. The V end lost 2 bases, the J end lost 0 bases, and 13 bases lay between the germline ends. The V gene's germline CDR1 is SEHNR and CDR2 FQNEAQ (reference sequence). This CDR3 has 16 residues. CDR3 sequence reads: CASSLSRTLMNTEAFF. The CDR3 DNA is TGTGCCAGCAGCTTATCAAGGACGCTCATGAACACTGAAGCTTTCTTT.

This chain connects TRBV5-6 to TRBJ2-2, with D tentatively TRBD1 (8 bases). Trimming stripped 4 bases from V and 4 bases from J, with 14 bases between. The CDR3 totals 15 residues. The germline CDR1 and CDR2 sequences are SGHDT and YYEEEE. The CDR3 is CASSLTGEGTGELFF. The CDR3 DNA reads as TGTGCCAGCAGCCTGACAGGGGAGGGCACCGGGGAGCTGTTTTTT.

The V call is TRBV5-5, the J call TRBJ2-7; 13 nucleotides agree with TRBD2. The CDR3 sequence is 19 residues long. With V trimmed by 3 bases and J by 2 bases, 14 bases remained unmatched. The germline gives CDR1 SGHKS, CDR2 YYEKEE (reference sequence). The CDR3 spells CASSSRGTSGRDNPYEQYF. The CDR3 coding sequence is TGTGCCAGCAGCTCGCGGGGAACTAGCGGGAGGGATAACCCCTACGAGCAGTACTTC.

This clonotype was seen a handful of times. The V call is TRBV12-3 or TRBV12-4, the J call TRBJ2-6; unclear D gene. The V end lost 6 bases, the J end lost 5 bases, and 11 bases lay between the germline ends. The CDR3 runs to 14 residues. CDR3 DNA: TGTGCCAGCAGCCTGCCGCGGCGGGCCAACGTCCTGACTTTC. It codes for CASSLPRRANVLTF.

In DNA form, the CDR3 reads TGTGCCAGCAGCTTGGTAAGAGGGACAGGTTATAATGAGCAGTTCTTC. This codes for CASSLVRGTGYNEQFF. The chain links TRBV5-6 to TRBJ2-1, with 8 bases lining up with TRBD1. Trimming at V came to 0 bases and at J to 7 bases, leaving 9 bases not matched to a gene. The length of the CDR3 is 16 residues. Germline V gives CDR1 SGHDT, CDR2 YYEEEE. Full variable domain (outside the CDR3, taken from reference TRBV5-6 and TRBJ2-1): DAGVTQSPTHLIKTRGQQVTLRCSPKSGHDTVSWYQQALGQGPQFIFQYYEEEERQRGNFPDRFSGHQFPNYSSELNVNALLLGDSALYLCASSLVRGTGYNEQFFGPGTRLTVL.

A few counts support this clonotype. The chain combines TRBV6-1 with TRBJ2-3; no definite D call. CDR3 size: 14 residues. Trimming took 3 bases from V and 4 from J, leaving 11 bases between them. Germline assignment: CDR1 MNHNS and CDR2 SASEGT. The CDR3 region has the DNA TGTGCCAGCAGTGATAACGTCGTGGCAGATACGCAGTATTTT. The encoded protein is CASSDNVVADTQYF.

J is TRBJ2-2 and V is TRBV7-9, with 7 bases lining up with TRBD1. CDR3 length equals 17 residues. Trimming at V came to 4 bases and at J to 0 bases, leaving 8 bases not matched to a gene. Per the germline V gene, CDR1 is SEHNR and CDR2 is FQNEAQ (reference sequence). The CDR3 loop is CASSSSPGTANTGELFF. The CDR3, as DNA: TGTGCCAGCAGCTCTTCTCCCGGGACAGCGAACACCGGGGAGCTGTTTTTT. Supplemented by reference TRBV7-9 and TRBJ2-2, the full variable domain reads DTGVSQNPRHKITKRGQNVTFRCDPISEHNRLYWYRQTLGQGPEFLTYFQNEAQLEKSRLLSDRFSAERPKGSFSTLEIQRTEQGDSAMYLCASSSSPGTANTGELFFGEGSRLTVL.

This clonotype was recorded many times. The V gene is TRBV18, the J gene TRBJ2-5, with D uncertain. Between the trimmed V and J ends, which lost 3 bases and 3 bases, there was a span of 2 bases. CDR1 is KGHSH and CDR2 is LQKENI in the germline V gene. CDR3 length: 11 residues. The chain's CDR3 is CASSPEETQYF. The CDR3, as DNA: TGTGCCAGCTCACCGGAAGAGACCCAGTACTTC.

This clonotype was counted between two and nine times. The rearrangement links TRBV2 to TRBJ2-3; D not resolved. The germline V gene encodes CDR1 SNHLY and CDR2 FYNNEI. Trimming pared 4 bases from V and 0 bases from J, leaving 14 bases between. The CDR3 is made up of 16 amino acids. CDR3 in DNA: TGTGCCAGCAGTGCCGTTCGCTTTTCCAGCACAGATACGCAGTATTTT. Protein: CASSAVRFSSTDTQYF.

This clonotype was recorded a few times. This chain links TRBV4-3 with TRBJ2-2; D is unclear. Trimming pared 0 bases from V and 4 bases from J, leaving 12 bases between. CDR1 and CDR2 from the germline V gene are LGHNA and YSLEER. The CDR3 length is 16 residues. The CDR3 loop reads CASSQDLISRTGELFF. The CDR3 DNA follows: TGCGCCAGCAGCCAAGATTTGATCTCCCGCACCGGGGAGCTGTTTTTT.

In its sample, this clonotype was seen many times. This chain links TRBV2 with TRBJ1-1; no reliable D call. With 5 bases removed from V and 4 bases from J, the gap between germline ends came to 11 bases. Germline assignment: CDR1 SNHLY and CDR2 FYNNEI. CDR3 length equals 13 residues. This CDR3 reads CASSSSWGTEAFF. The CDR3 DNA is TGTGCCAGCAGTTCTAGCTGGGGCACTGAAGCTTTCTTT.

The chain carries TRBV12-3 or TRBV12-4 and TRBJ1-4; 10 bases are shared with TRBD1. V trimming: 6 bases; J trimming: 13 bases; junction bases outside the gene matches: 8. This CDR3 contains 13 residues. CDR3 region: CASRWTGGSGLFF. The CDR3 bases are TGTGCCAGCAGGTGGACAGGGGGTTCGGGACTGTTTTTT.

The chain joins TRBV25-1 to TRBJ1-5; D gene uncertain. There are 12 residues in the CDR3. The germline gives CDR1 MGHDK, CDR2 SYGVNS. The V end lost 3 bases, the J end lost 12 bases, and 12 bases lay between the germline ends. The CDR3: CASSDYTNVQHF. The CDR3, as DNA: TGTGCCAGCAGTGATTATACGAACGTCCAGCATTTT.

This clonotype has a handful of counts. The V and J genes are TRBV9 and TRBJ2-1; tentative D call: TRBD2 (6 bases). This CDR3 is 16 amino acids long. V lost 0 bases to trimming and J lost 0 bases, with 10 bases between them. Germline assignment: CDR1 SGDLS and CDR2 YYNGEE. The CDR3 sequence: CASSVDMGGSYNEQFF. CDR3 in DNA: TGTGCCAGCAGCGTAGATATGGGGGGCTCCTACAATGAGCAGTTCTTC. Full variable domain (rest looked up from reference TRBV9 and TRBJ2-1): DSGVTQTPKHLITATGQRVTLRCSPRSGDLSVYWYQQSLDQGLQFLIQYYNGEERAKGNILERFSAQQFPDLHSELNLSSLELGDSALYFCASSVDMGGSYNEQFFGPGTRLTVL.

The rearrangement uses TRBV5-1 and TRBJ2-3; the D gene is possibly TRBD1 (6 bases). This CDR3 has 14 residues. CDR1 and CDR2 from the germline V gene are SGHRS and YFSETQ. V lost 3 bases to trimming and J lost 2 bases, with 10 bases between them. The CDR3: CASSSGDTTDTQYF. The CDR3 nucleotides read TGCGCCAGCAGCTCAGGGGACACCACAGATACGCAGTATTTT.

This clonotype was counted only a few times. The gene calls are TRBV12-3 or TRBV12-4 and TRBJ2-2, with a possible D match to TRBD1 (7 bases). The CDR3 contains 15 residues. V lost 6 bases to trimming and J lost 4 bases, with 15 bases between them. The CDR3 DNA sequence: TGTGCCAGCAGCCGCCGACAGGGAGGCACCGGGGAGCTGTTTTTT. It translates to CASSRRQGGTGELFF.

This clonotype has only a few counts. This rearrangement joins TRBV20-1 to TRBJ2-7, with D maybe TRBD2 (5 bases). CDR1 is DFQATT, CDR2 SNEGSKA, per germline (reference sequence). The CDR3 spans 14 residues. Trimming pared 5 bases from V and 3 bases from J, leaving 17 bases between. As DNA, the CDR3 is TGCAGTGCTGTTAGCGATGAGCTCCTCTACGAGCAGTACTTC. Encoded protein: CSAVSDELLYEQYF.

This clonotype was counted at least ten times. The J gene is TRBJ1-1, the V gene TRBV5-1; D not certain. V dropped 6 bases and J dropped 1 base, with 10 bases sitting between them. The CDR3 loop spans 13 amino acids. Germline values: CDR1 SGHRS, CDR2 YFSETQ. In nucleotides, the CDR3 is TGCGCCAGCAAGTGGGGTAGGAACACTGAAGCTTTCTTT. It is translated as CASKWGRNTEAFF.

This clonotype has more than one count but fewer than ten. V gene TRBV6-6 combines with J gene TRBJ2-5; TRBD1 might be the D (6 bases). The V and J ends lost 2 bases and 2 bases respectively, with 15 bases between them. The CDR3 is 16 amino acids. Per the germline V gene, CDR1 is MNHNY and CDR2 is SVGAGI (reference sequence). The CDR3 DNA reads as TGTGCCAGCAGTTACCAGACCATGGACAGTCAAGAGACCCAGTACTTC. Translated: CASSYQTMDSQETQYF.

A word on this clonotype: This may arise from a read error, as a much more abundant clone is one base away. The chain combines TRBV12-3 or TRBV12-4 with TRBJ2-2; possibly TRBD2 for D (6 bases). The CDR3 runs to 13 residues. CDR3 sequence reads: CASYGIYTGGLFF. CDR3 sequence (DNA): TGTGCCAGCTACGGGATTTACACCGGGGGGCTGTTTTTT.

The V call is TRBV7-6, the J call TRBJ2-1; D is ambiguous. The ends were cut back, 0 bases at V and 0 bases at J, with 12 bases in the middle. The CDR3 consists of 17 residues. The germline V gene encodes CDR1 SGHVS and CDR2 FNYEAQ. The CDR3 here is CASSLARPISSYNEQFF. The CDR3 region has the DNA TGTGCCAGCAGCTTAGCGCGGCCGATAAGCTCCTACAATGAGCAGTTCTTC.

CDR3 sequence (DNA): TGTGCCAGCAGTTTGAGCTTGATAGCGCCGTTCAATGAGCAGTTCTTC. It codes for CASSLSLIAPFNEQFF. The V and J genes are TRBV27 and TRBJ2-1; D is perhaps TRBD2 (5 bases). Trimming took off 3 bases at V and 6 bases at J, with 18 bases between the two ends. Per germline, CDR1 MNHEY and CDR2 SMNVEV (reference sequence). The CDR3 is 16 amino acids.

This clonotype occurred many times. The V call is TRBV6-2 or TRBV6-3, the J call TRBJ1-2, with 7 bases lining up with TRBD1. This CDR3 has 13 residues. Unmatched junction bases numbered 0, after V lost 4 bases and J lost 1 base. Germline CDR1 and CDR2: MNHEY and SVGEGT. The CDR3 sequence is CASSWDSNYGYTF. Written as DNA, the CDR3 is TGTGCCAGCAGTTGGGACAGTAACTATGGCTACACCTTC.

To note about this clonotype: Given a much more abundant clone one base away, this may be a read error. The CDR3 sequence: CTSRDDRQPQHF. For the CDR3, the DNA is TGTACCAGCAGGGACGACAGGCAGCCCCAGCATTTT. V gene TRBV2 combines with J gene TRBJ1-5, with a possible D match to TRBD1 (6 bases). This CDR3 contains 12 residues. Germline V gene sequence: CDR1 SNHLY, CDR2 FYNNEI.